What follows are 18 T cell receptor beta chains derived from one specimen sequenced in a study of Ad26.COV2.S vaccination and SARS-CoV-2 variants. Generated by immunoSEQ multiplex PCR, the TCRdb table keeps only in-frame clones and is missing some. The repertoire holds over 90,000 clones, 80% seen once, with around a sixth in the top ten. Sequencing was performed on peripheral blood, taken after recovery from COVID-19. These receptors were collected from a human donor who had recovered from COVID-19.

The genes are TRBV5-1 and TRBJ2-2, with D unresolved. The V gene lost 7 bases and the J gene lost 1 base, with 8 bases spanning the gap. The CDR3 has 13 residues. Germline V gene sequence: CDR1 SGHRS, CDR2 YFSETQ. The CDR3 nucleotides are TGCGCCAGCCCCAATGAGAACACCGGGGAGCTGTTTTTT. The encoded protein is CASPNENTGELFF.

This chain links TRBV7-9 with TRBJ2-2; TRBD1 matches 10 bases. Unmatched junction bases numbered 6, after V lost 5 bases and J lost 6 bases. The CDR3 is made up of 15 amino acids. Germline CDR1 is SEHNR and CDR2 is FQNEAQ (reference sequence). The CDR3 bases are TGTGCCAGCAGCGGGGGGACAGGGGCTCCCGGGGAGCTGTTTTTT. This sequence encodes CASSGGTGAPGELFF.

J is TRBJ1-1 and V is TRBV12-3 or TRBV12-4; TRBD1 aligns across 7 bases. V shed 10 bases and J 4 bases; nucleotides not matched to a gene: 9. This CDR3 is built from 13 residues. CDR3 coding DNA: TGTGCCAACAAAAAACAGGGGAGCACTGAAGCTTTCTTT. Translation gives CANKKQGSTEAFF.

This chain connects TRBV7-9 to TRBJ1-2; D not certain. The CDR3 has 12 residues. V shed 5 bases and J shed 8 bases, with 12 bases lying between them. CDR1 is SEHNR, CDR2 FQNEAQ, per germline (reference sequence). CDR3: CASSPPGQGYTF. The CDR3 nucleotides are TGTGCCAGCAGCCCCCCGGGTCAGGGCTACACCTTC.

CDR3 residues: CSAGGLYMNTEAFF. The CDR3 DNA reads as TGCAGCGCCGGCGGTTTATACATGAACACTGAAGCTTTCTTT. The gene calls are TRBV29-1 and TRBJ1-1, with D unresolved. Germline V gene lookup returns CDR1 SQVTM and CDR2 ANQGSEA. The CDR3 is 14 amino acids. V lost 7 bases and J lost 0, with 15 bases in between.

The CDR3 reads CASSEDWRGEPQHF. CDR3 nucleotides: TGTGCCAGCAGTGAGGACTGGCGAGGCGAGCCCCAGCATTTT. The V call is TRBV2, the J call TRBJ1-5, with unresolved D. The CDR3 sequence is 14 residues long. In germline, CDR1 is SNHLY, CDR2 FYNNEI. V was clipped by 3 bases and J by 8 bases, with 14 bases between them.

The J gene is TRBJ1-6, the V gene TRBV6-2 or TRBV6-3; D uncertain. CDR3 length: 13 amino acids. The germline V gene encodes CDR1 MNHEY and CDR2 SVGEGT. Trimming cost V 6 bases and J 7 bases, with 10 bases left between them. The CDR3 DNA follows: TGTGCCAGCAGCTTAGCGAGAAATTCACCCCTCCACTTT. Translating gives CASSLARNSPLHF.

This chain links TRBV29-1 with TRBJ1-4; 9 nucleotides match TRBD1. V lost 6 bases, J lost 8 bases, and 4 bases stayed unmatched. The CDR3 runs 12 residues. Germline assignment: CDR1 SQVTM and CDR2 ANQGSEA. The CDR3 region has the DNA TGCAGCGTCGCTGGGACAGGGGAAAAACTGTTTTTT. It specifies CSVAGTGEKLFF. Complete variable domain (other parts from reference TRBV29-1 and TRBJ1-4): SAVISQKPSRDICQRGTSLTIQCQVDSQVTMMFWYRQQPGQSLTLIATANQGSEATYESGFVIDKFPISRPNLTFSTLTVSNMSPEDSSIYLCSVAGTGEKLFFGSGTQLSVL.

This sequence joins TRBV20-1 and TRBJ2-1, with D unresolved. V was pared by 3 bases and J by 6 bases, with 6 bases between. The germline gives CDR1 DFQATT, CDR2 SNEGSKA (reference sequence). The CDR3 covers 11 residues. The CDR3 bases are TGCAGTGCTAGTAGAATCAATGAGCAGTTCTTC. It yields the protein CSASRINEQFF.

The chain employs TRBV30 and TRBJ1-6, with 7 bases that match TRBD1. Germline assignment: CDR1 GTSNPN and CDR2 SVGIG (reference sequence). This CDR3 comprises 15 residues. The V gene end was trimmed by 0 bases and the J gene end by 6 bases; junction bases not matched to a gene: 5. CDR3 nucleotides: TGTGCCTGGAGTGTAGGAGGGGGCTTTAATTCACCCCTCCACTTT. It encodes CAWSVGGGFNSPLHF.

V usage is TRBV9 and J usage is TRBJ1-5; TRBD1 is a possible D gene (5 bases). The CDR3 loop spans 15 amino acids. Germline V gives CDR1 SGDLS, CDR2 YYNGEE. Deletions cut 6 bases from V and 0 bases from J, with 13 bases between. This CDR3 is CASTLGDASNQPQHF. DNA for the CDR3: TGTGCCAGCACCCTAGGGGACGCTAGCAATCAGCCCCAGCATTTT.

The CDR3 nucleotides read TGTGCCTGGAGTCCACAGGGCGGCAACGTCCTGACTTTC. Translation: CAWSPQGGNVLTF. This chain connects TRBV30 to TRBJ2-6; D is perhaps TRBD1 (6 bases). The CDR3 loop spans 13 amino acids. V lost 2 bases, J lost 9 bases, and 11 bases lay in between. Germline V gene data show CDR1 as GTSNPN and CDR2 as SVGIG (reference sequence).

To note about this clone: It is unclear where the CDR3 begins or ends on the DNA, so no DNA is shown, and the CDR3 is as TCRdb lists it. The CDR3 sequence is CASSFGPGNQPQHF. The V gene is TRBV5-1, the J gene TRBJ1-5; the table's D gene call, TRBD1, was not cross checked with the DNA. The CDR3 is 14 residues long, ends included. CDR1 and CDR2 from the germline V gene are SGHRS and YFSETQ.

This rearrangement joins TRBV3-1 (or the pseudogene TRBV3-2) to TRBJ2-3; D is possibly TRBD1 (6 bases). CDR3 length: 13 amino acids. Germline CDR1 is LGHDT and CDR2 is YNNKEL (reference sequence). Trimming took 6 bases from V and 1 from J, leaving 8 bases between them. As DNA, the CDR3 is TGTGCCAGCAGAAAGGGGGGCACAGATACGCAGTATTTT. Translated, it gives CASRKGGTDTQYF.

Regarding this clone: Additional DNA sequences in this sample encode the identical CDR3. CDR3 residues: CASSFSTDGNTIYF. In nucleotides, the CDR3 is TGTGCCAGCAGCTTTTCCACAGACGGAAACACCATATATTTT. This chain links TRBV11-2 with TRBJ1-3, with D unclear. There are 14 residues in the CDR3. V was shortened by 3 bases and J by 4 bases, with 10 bases between the two germline ends. Germline loops: CDR1 SGHAT, CDR2 FQNNGV.

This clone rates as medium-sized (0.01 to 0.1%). The CDR3 spells CASSEFTAVAYEQYF. DNA of the CDR3: TGTGCCAGCAGTGAATTTACTGCCGTGGCCTACGAGCAGTACTTC. V gene TRBV2 combines with J gene TRBJ2-7, with D hard to call. Germline CDR1 reads SNHLY; CDR2 reads FYNNEI. Trimming shortened V by 2 bases and J by 2 bases, and 13 bases separated the two germline ends. The CDR3 has 15 amino acids.

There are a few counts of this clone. CDR3 DNA: TGTGCCAGCACCCCTAGTTGGGGGGGCCTCAATCAGCCCCAGCATTTT. Its translation: CASTPSWGGLNQPQHF. The V call is TRBV6-2 or TRBV6-3, the J call TRBJ1-5; the D gene is possibly TRBD1 (6 bases). Trimming stripped 7 bases from V and 3 bases from J, with 19 bases between. The CDR3 sequence is 16 residues long. Germline V CDR1 and CDR2: MNHEY, SVGEGT.

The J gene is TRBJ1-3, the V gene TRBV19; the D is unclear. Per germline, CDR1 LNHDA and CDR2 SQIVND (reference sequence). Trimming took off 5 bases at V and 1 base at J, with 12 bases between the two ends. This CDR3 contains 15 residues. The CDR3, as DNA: TGTGCCAGTAGTGGTAGAAGGATTTCTGGAAACACCATATATTTT. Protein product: CASSGRRISGNTIYF.